The sequence of this T cell receptor beta chain was determined in a study of metastatic and nonmetastatic thyroid tumors. About the study: Repertoire comparisons spanned blood and tumor or nodule tissue from malignant and benign thyroid patients.

Methods used by the authors: CDR3 was compared across clinicopathological groups, and the resulting differences were used to build a distant-metastasis classifier for papillary thyroid cancer. MiXCR was used by TCRdb to re-call the PCR reads. TCRdb, not the original authors, processed these V and J calls. Here the sample spans about 45,000 clones, around 4% being singletons. Thyroid surgery was preceded by no treatment in any patient. As to this clone: At one end, the junction sequence differs from germline, possibly due to a read error.

CDR3 length equals 15 residues. Germline V gene sequence: CDR1 MNHEY, CDR2 SVGAGI. The chain is built from TRBV6-5 and TRBJ1-1; D gene uncertain. This clonotype was sampled from a female donor with papillary thyroid cancer or a benign thyroid nodule (not recorded which). Some clones in this sample may be carry-over from other donors' samples. The specimen sequenced was blood. Written as DNA, the CDR3 is TGTGCCAGCAATTACTCGACGGGGTCTGCCACGGAAGCTTTCTTT. It is translated as CASNYSTGSATEAFF.